This T cell receptor (beta chain) came from a study of blood T cell repertoires in COVID-19. Study at large: Samples representing acute and convalescent COVID-19 were sourced from the United States, Italy and Spain. T cells, B-cell-depleted T cells, or PBMCs provided the cDNA or gDNA that served as material.

Clinical history reported by participants formed the basis on which cohorts were assigned. Germline loops: CDR1 SGHTA, CDR2 FQGNSA. The CDR3 totals 11 residues. The V end was cut by 2 bases, the J end by 8 bases, with 4 bases between. In the authors' methods: Researchers report that nucleated cell counts were estimated from reference gene primer amplification. TCRdb keeps only in-frame clones here, not all; method: immunoSEQ multiplex PCR. Clone size and V and J calls were adopted from that table, with D and trimming inferred from the DNA. The sample includes about 240,000 clones, about 87% of them seen just once.

The sequencing sample was made of PBMCs or T cells enriched from blood (not recorded which). The J gene is TRBJ2-1, the V gene TRBV7-2, with unresolved D. This sequence originates from a woman aged 25 to 39 with acute COVID-19. The DNA for the CDR3 is TGTGCCAGCAGCTTAATCGATGAGCAGTTCTTC. Its protein is CASSLIDEQFF.